This T cell receptor (beta chain) was retrieved from a study of T cell clones after liver transplantation. Study-wide background: Three of the eight recipients were HCV-positive; the rest had non-autoimmune, non-viral transplant indications. Standard immunosuppression, with no induction, continued until 12-24 months after transplant. Patients counted as tolerant after at least one year off all immunosuppression, enzymes not exceeding twice normal.

The repertoire was sequenced with immunoSEQ multiplex PCR; TCRdb's copy has only in-frame clones and lacks some. This table has tens of thousands of clones, 84% appearing once. V lost 4 bases, J lost 4 bases, and 7 bases lay in between. Germline V gives CDR1 MNHEY, CDR2 SVGAGI. This CDR3 has 12 residues. Study findings and constraints: Rather than being deleted, graft donor-reactive T cells may have moved into the graft.

Points on this clone: Its specificity is not known.

The chain combines TRBV6-5 with TRBJ1-2; perhaps TRBD1 as D (5 bases). The origin of this receptor is a human patient who received a liver transplant. Some T cells may be supplied by the graft donor. Specimen: CD4+ T cells from blood, collected 48 to 50 months after liver transplant. CDR3 nucleotide sequence: TGTGCCAGCAGTTCCAGGGTCTATGGCTACACCTTC. This encodes CASSSRVYGYTF.